This TCR beta chain was profiled in a study of T cells in Graves' hyperthyroidism and ophthalmopathy. General study findings and limits: The blood repertoire included most of the expanded thyroid clonotypes above 0.001.

V shed 0 bases and J 0 bases; nucleotides not matched to a gene: 4. CDR1 is SGHAT, CDR2 FQNNGV, per germline. This CDR3 region has 16 residues. From RNA transcripts, TCR beta CDR3 regions were amplified. HTBI primers were employed in a first-round RT-PCR of the TCR CDR3. TCRdb reprocessed the multiplex PCR reads with MiXCR, giving one entry per CDR3 protein. The profile shows 370,000 or so distinct CDR3 sequences, roughly 14% of them singletons. This clonotype was counted many times. Its specificity is unknown. The V and J genes are TRBV11-2 and TRBJ1-1; the match to TRBD1 covers 7 bases. This TCR came from a man between 25 and 39 years old with Graves' hyperthyroidism that later progressed to Graves' ophthalmopathy. Sequencing was performed on blood. The CDR3 DNA reads TGTGCCAGCAGCTTAGAGGGACAGCTTATGAACACTGAAGCTTTCTTT. This gives the protein CASSLEGQLMNTEAFF.